This TCR beta chain stems from a study of T cell changes during pregnancy in multiple sclerosis. Comment on this clone: One junction end does not reproduce the germline sequence, and a read error may be involved.

This CDR3 comprises 13 residues. Germline CDR1 and CDR2: SNHLY and FYNNEI. TCRdb's copy holds only in-frame clones and misses some; the assay was immunoSEQ multiplex PCR. The sample holds tens of thousands of clones, 88% seen once. The V gene is TRBV2, the J gene TRBJ1-2; D is ambiguous. This specimen consisted of CD4+ T cells from peripheral blood mononuclear cells, obtained before pregnancy. The sequence came from a female donor with multiple sclerosis, enrolled in a pregnancy study. The CDR3 reads CASSEDPPYSYTF. In nucleotides, the CDR3 is TGTGCCAGCAGTGAAGATCCCCCCTATAGCTACACCTTC.